This T cell receptor (beta chain) was recovered during a study of shared clonotypes between healthy human individuals. The CDR3 loop spans 14 amino acids. V was cut by 5 bases and J by 3 bases, with 12 bases left in between. Germline CDR1 PRHDT, CDR2 FYEKMQ (reference sequence). Several immunoSEQ plates received, in even portions, the genomic DNA of each subset. This table comes from immunoSEQ multiplex PCR, and its TCRdb copy is limited to in-frame clones, with some not included. The sample lists a few million clones; more than 85% were seen once. The TCR sequence derives from a man aged 18 to 29 in good health. Some clones in this sample may be carry-over from other donors' samples. V and J are TRBV13 and TRBJ2-3; D not resolved. Sequenced input: naive CD4+ T cells from PBMCs. The subset here: CD45RA+ positively selected. In nucleotides, the CDR3 is TGTGCCAGCAGCCTTCCTCCAAAAACAGATACGCAGTATTTT. Translated, it gives CASSLPPKTDTQYF.